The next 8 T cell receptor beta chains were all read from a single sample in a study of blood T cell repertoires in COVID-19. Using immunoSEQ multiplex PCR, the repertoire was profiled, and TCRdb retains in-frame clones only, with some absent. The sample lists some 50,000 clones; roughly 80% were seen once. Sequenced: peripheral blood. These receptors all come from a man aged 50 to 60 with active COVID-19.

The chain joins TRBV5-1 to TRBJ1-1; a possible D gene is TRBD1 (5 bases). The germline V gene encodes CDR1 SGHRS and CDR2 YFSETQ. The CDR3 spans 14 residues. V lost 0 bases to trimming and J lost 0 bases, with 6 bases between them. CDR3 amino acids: CASSLGGMNTEAFF. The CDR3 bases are TGCGCCAGCAGCTTGGGGGGCATGAACACTGAAGCTTTCTTT.

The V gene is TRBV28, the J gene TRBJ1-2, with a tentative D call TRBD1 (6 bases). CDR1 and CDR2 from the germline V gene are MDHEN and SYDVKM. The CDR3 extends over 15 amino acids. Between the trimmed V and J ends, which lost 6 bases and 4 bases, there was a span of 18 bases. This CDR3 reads CASRRTASILYGYTF. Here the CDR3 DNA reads TGTGCCAGCAGGAGGACAGCAAGTATTCTCTATGGCTACACCTTC.

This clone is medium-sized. The CDR3 region has the DNA TGTGCCAGCATGGTGGAGGGCCCCTACGAGCAGTACTTC. This translates into CASMVEGPYEQYF. This chain uses TRBV2 with TRBJ2-7, with D tentatively TRBD2 (6 bases). V was trimmed by 7 bases and J by 2 bases, leaving 12 bases between them. There are 13 residues in the CDR3. Germline CDR1 SNHLY, CDR2 FYNNEI.

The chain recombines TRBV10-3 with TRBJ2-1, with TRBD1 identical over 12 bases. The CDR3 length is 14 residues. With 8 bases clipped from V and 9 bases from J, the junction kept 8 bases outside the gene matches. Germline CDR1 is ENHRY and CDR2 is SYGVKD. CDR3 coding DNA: TGTGCCATCCGCGGGGACAGGGGGCTTACTGAGCAGTTCTTC. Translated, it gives CAIRGDRGLTEQFF.

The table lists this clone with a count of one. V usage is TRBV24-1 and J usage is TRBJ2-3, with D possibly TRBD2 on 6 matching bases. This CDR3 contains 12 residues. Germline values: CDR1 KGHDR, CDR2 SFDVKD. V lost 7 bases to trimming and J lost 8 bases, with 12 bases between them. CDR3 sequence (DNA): TGTGCCACCAGCTCCCTGGAGGGTACGCAGTATTTT. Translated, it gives CATSSLEGTQYF.

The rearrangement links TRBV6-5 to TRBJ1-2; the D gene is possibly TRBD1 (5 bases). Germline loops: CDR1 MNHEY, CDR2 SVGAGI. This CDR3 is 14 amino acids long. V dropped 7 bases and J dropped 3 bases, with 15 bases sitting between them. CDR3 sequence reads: CASTKRGGDYGYTF. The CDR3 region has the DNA TGTGCCAGCACCAAGCGGGGAGGGGACTATGGCTACACCTTC.

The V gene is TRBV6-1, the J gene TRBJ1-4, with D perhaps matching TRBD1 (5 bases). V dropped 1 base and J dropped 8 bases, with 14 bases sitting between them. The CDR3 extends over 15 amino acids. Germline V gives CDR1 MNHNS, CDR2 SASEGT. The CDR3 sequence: CASSEVARVGEKLFF. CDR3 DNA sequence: TGTGCCAGCAGTGAAGTAGCCAGGGTCGGAGAAAAACTGTTTTTT.

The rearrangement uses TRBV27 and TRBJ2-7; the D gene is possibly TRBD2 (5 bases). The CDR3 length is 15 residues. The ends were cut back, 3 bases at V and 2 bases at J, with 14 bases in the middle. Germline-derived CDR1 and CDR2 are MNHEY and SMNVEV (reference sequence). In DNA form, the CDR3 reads TGTGCCAGCAGTTTCACCTTCGGAGCGGCCTACGAGCAGTACTTC. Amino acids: CASSFTFGAAYEQYF.